These T cell receptor beta chains were read from a single sample in a study of technical replicates of blood from four donors. Method: immunoSEQ multiplex PCR; TCRdb's copy keeps in-frame clones and lacks some. The sample has about 73,000 clones, roughly 90% seen once. The sequencing sample was made of PBMCs. These TCRs come from a human donor in good health. Some clones in this sample may be carry-over from other donors' samples. The CDR3 runs from the conserved cysteine through the conserved F or W. The D gene is left open where the match is weak. The size of a clone is reported for some rows only, either as once, few or many, or as a class for expanded clones.

-,TRBV6-6,TRBJ1-1,-,CASTEPPGTEAFF,TGTGCCAGCACCGAACCCCCGGGGACTGAAGCTTTCTTT
-,TRBV15,TRBJ2-7,-,CATSRDTPSYEQYF,TGTGCCACCAGCAGAGATACACCCTCCTACGAGCAGTACTTC
-,TRBV2,TRBJ2-1,-,CATAPGSYRNEQFF,TGTGCCACGGCTCCCGGGTCTTATCGGAATGAGCAGTTCTTC
TRBD1,TRBV27,TRBJ2-5,-,CASSLARTGPIKTQYF,TGTGCCAGCAGTTTAGCTAGGACAGGGCCCATAAAGACCCAGTACTTC
-,TRBV5-1,TRBJ2-7,-,CASSTMGSYEQYF,TGCGCCAGCAGCACTATGGGGAGCTACGAGCAGTACTTC
TRBD2,TRBV2,TRBJ2-2,-,CASSLAVLTGELFF,TGTGCCAGCAGTCTAGCGGTCCTAACCGGGGAGCTGTTTTTT
-,TRBV18,TRBJ2-6,-,CASFSGSGANVLTF,TGTGCCAGCTTCTCAGGGTCTGGGGCCAACGTCCTGACTTTC
-,TRBV6-1,TRBJ2-7,once,CASSQEMTYEQYF,TGTGCCAGCAGTCAGGAAATGACCTACGAGCAGTACTTC
TRBD1,TRBV27,TRBJ2-7,-,CASSLGTAYEQYF,TGTGCCAGCAGTTTAGGGACAGCCTACGAGCAGTACTTC
-,TRBV30,TRBJ1-5,-,CAWSSRGQPQHF,TGTGCCTGGAGCTCCAGGGGTCAGCCCCAGCATTTT
-,TRBV21-1,TRBJ2-1,-,CASASGRAARYNEQFF,TGTGCCAGCGCTAGCGGGAGGGCCGCGCGATACAATGAGCAGTTCTTC
-,TRBV2,TRBJ1-6,once,CASSDPPDNSPLHF,TGTGCCAGCAGTGATCCCCCGGATAATTCACCCCTCCACTTT
-,TRBV5-6,TRBJ1-2,-,CASSWGRGYTF,TGTGCCAGCAGCTGGGGGAGGGGCTACACCTTC
TRBD1,TRBV6-1,TRBJ1-5,-,CASSADRGPYQPQHF,TGTGCCAGCAGTGCTGACAGGGGGCCTTATCAGCCCCAGCATTTT
-,TRBV7-9,TRBJ1-4,-,CASSIGGGGEKLFF,TGTGCCAGCAGCATCGGTGGGGGGGGTGAAAAACTGTTTTTT
-,TRBV4-1,TRBJ2-3,-,CASSQQEGVGTSPDTQYF,TGCGCCAGCAGCCAACAAGAAGGTGTGGGAACTAGCCCAGATACGCAGTATTTT
-,TRBV7-9,TRBJ2-7,-,CASSLSSGGQYF,TGTGCCAGCAGCTTAAGTTCCGGAGGGCAGTACTTC
-,TRBV19,TRBJ1-2,-,CASSIRGNADGYTF,TGTGCCAGTAGTATCAGAGGAAACGCAGATGGCTACACCTTC
TRBD2,TRBV7-8,TRBJ2-7,-,CASRELAGIYEQYF,TGTGCCAGCAGGGAACTAGCGGGGATTTACGAGCAGTACTTC
-,TRBV10-2,TRBJ1-1,-,CASSEAGLNTEAFF,TGCGCCAGCAGTGAGGCAGGGCTGAACACTGAAGCTTTCTTT
TRBD1,TRBV9,TRBJ2-3,-,CASSADRATDTQYF,TGTGCCAGCAGTGCCGACAGGGCCACAGATACGCAGTATTTT
TRBD2,TRBV5-6,TRBJ2-3,once,CASSHLAGVDTQYF,TGTGCCAGCAGCCATCTAGCGGGGGTCGATACGCAGTATTTT
-,TRBV7-8,TRBJ2-4,-,CASSPPLRLAKNIQYF,TGTGCCAGCAGCCCCCCATTAAGACTAGCCAAAAACATTCAGTACTTC
TRBD2,TRBV2,TRBJ2-3,-,CASSDPAGVPDTQYF,TGTGCCAGCAGTGACCCAGCGGGGGTCCCAGATACGCAGTATTTT
-,TRBV6-6,TRBJ2-1,-,CASSKGQLTNEQFF,TGTGCCAGCAGTAAGGGACAATTAACCAATGAGCAGTTCTTC
TRBD2,TRBV14,TRBJ2-1,-,CASSQSLAGGDEQFF,TGTGCCAGCAGCCAAAGTCTAGCGGGGGGTGATGAGCAGTTCTTC
TRBD1,TRBV7-9,TRBJ2-3,once,CASRTGATDTQYF,TGTGCCAGCAGGACAGGGGCCACAGATACGCAGTATTTT
-,TRBV12-2,TRBJ2-3,-,CASRPSQRGGADTQYF,TGTGCAAGTCGCCCTAGTCAGCGTGGAGGTGCCGATACGCAGTATTTT
TRBD2,TRBV14,TRBJ2-7,-,CASSPGLAGYYEQYF,TGTGCCAGCAGCCCCGGACTAGCGGGCTACTACGAGCAGTACTTC
-,TRBV19,TRBJ2-1,-,CASSPRLVVGTLMFF,TGTGCCAGTAGTCCCAGACTAGTAGTAGGGACTCTCATGTTCTTC
-,TRBV2,TRBJ2-7,-,CASSESISYEQYF,TGTGCCAGCAGTGAGTCTATATCCTACGAGCAGTACTTC
TRBD1,TRBV5-1,TRBJ2-7,-,CASRTGGINEQYF,TGCGCCAGCAGAACAGGGGGGATCAACGAGCAGTACTTC
TRBD2,TRBV6-4,TRBJ2-1,-,CASSDGPAGGNNEQFF,TGTGCCAGCAGTGATGGCCCAGCGGGGGGGAACAATGAGCAGTTCTTC